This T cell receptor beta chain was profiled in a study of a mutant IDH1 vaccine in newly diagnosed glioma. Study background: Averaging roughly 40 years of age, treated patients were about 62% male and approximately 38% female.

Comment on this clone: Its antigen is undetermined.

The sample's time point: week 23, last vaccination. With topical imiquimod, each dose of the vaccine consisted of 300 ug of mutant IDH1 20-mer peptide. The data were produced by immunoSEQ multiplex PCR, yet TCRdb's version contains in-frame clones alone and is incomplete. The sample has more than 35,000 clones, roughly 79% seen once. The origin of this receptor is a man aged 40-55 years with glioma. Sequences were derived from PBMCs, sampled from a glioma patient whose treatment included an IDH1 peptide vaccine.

The CDR3 coding sequence is TGTGCCAGCAGTTACCTCCGGACAGCGAACTTATACGAGCAGTACTTC. Amino acid sequence: CASSYLRTANLYEQYF. The chain links TRBV6-5 to TRBJ2-7; D is possibly TRBD1 (6 bases). This CDR3 comprises 16 residues. Trimming took 2 bases from V and 4 from J, leaving 18 bases between them. Germline assignment: CDR1 MNHEY and CDR2 SVGAGI.